These 32 T cell receptor beta chains were all obtained from the same sample, sequenced in a study of cytomegalovirus exposure and HLA in healthy donors. Both 60 Vbeta primers and 13 Jbeta primers went into the PCR. Generated by immunoSEQ multiplex PCR, the TCRdb table keeps only in-frame clones and is missing some. The table records about 180,000 clones, over 70% of them present only once. The sample taken for sequencing was PBMCs. The receptors originated from a male donor in good health and CMV-seronegative.

This clone was recorded only once. The rearrangement joins TRBV4-2 to TRBJ1-1, with D perhaps matching TRBD1 (6 bases). Germline CDR1 is LGHNA and CDR2 is YNFKEQ. CDR3 length: 12 residues. V was cut by 4 bases and J by 9 bases, with 12 bases left in between. The CDR3: CASSPRDTQAFF. In nucleotides, the CDR3 is TGTGCCAGCAGCCCTCGGGACACCCAAGCTTTCTTT.

CDR3 sequence (DNA): TGTGCCAGCTCGGGGGTGGAAGCTTTCTTT. Translated, it gives CASSGVEAFF. The chain links TRBV7-9 to TRBJ1-1; a weak D match, TRBD1 (5 bases). With 8 bases removed from V and 8 bases from J, the gap between germline ends came to 9 bases. CDR3 length equals 10 residues. Germline V gene lookup returns CDR1 SEHNR and CDR2 FQNEAQ (reference sequence). Looking up the rest from reference TRBV7-9 and TRBJ1-1 gives the full variable domain: DTGVSQNPRHKITKRGQNVTFRCDPISEHNRLYWYRQTLGQGPEFLTYFQNEAQLEKSRLLSDRFSAERPKGSFSTLEIQRTEQGDSAMYLCASSGVEAFFGQGTRLTVV.

The J gene is TRBJ2-7, the V gene TRBV2, with 10 bases aligning to TRBD2. The trim removed 8 bases at V and 2 bases at J, leaving 9 bases unmatched. CDR1 is SNHLY, CDR2 FYNNEI, per germline. The CDR3 contains 15 residues. The CDR3 region is CASGPLAGLTYEQYF. The CDR3 DNA follows: TGTGCCAGCGGCCCACTAGCGGGGTTAACCTACGAGCAGTACTTC. The whole variable domain, remainder taken from reference TRBV2 and TRBJ2-7, is EPEVTQTPSHQVTQMGQEVILRCVPISNHLYFYWYRQILGQKVEFLVSFYNNEISEKSEIFDDQFSVERPDGSNFTLKIRSTKLEDSAMYFCASGPLAGLTYEQYFGPGTRLTVT.

This clone was seen a single time. The chain recombines TRBV30 with TRBJ2-7; 13 positions match TRBD2. CDR1 and CDR2 from the germline V gene are GTSNPN and SVGIG (reference sequence). The CDR3 is 17 amino acids. The V segment lost 0 bases and the J segment 4 bases; nucleotides outside the gene matches: 9. The CDR3 nucleotides read TGTGCCTGGAGTGTCCGACCTGGGACTAGCGGGACATACGAGCAGTACTTC. Translated, it gives CAWSVRPGTSGTYEQYF.

In this sample, this clone turned up a few times. This chain connects TRBV6-5 to TRBJ1-6; maybe TRBD1 (5 bases). This CDR3 has 14 residues. Trimming removed 10 bases at V and 5 bases at J, with 15 bases between. Germline CDR1 and CDR2: MNHEY and SVGAGI. CDR3: CATNGGIDNSPLHF. CDR3 DNA: TGTGCCACCAACGGGGGGATCGATAATTCACCCCTCCACTTT.

The chain links TRBV7-2 to TRBJ1-2, with D possibly being TRBD1 (5 bases). CDR3 size: 14 residues. The germline V gene encodes CDR1 SGHTA and CDR2 FQGNSA. Trimming left V 1 base short and J 2 bases short, with 8 bases between. The DNA for the CDR3 is TGTGCCAGCAGCTTAGGTGGGGGGAACTATGGCTACACCTTC. This translates into CASSLGGGNYGYTF.

The sample holds one count of this clone. The chain carries TRBV30 and TRBJ2-1, with D unresolved. Trimming shortened V by 3 bases and J by 0 bases, and 6 bases separated the two germline ends. The germline gives CDR1 GTSNPN, CDR2 SVGIG (reference sequence). CDR3 size: 13 residues. CDR3: CAWRSISYNEQFF. Here the CDR3 DNA reads TGTGCCTGGAGATCCATCTCCTACAATGAGCAGTTCTTC.

This clone occurred a few times. The chain uses TRBV27 and TRBJ1-5, with 8 bases fitting TRBD1. V lost 2 bases and J lost 4; bases outside the gene matches: 4. Germline-derived CDR1 and CDR2 are MNHEY and SMNVEV (reference sequence). The CDR3 contains 15 residues. CDR3 sequence: CASSLARGQNQPQHF. Written as DNA, the CDR3 is TGTGCCAGCAGTTTAGCCAGGGGGCAAAATCAGCCCCAGCATTTT.

The sample holds one count of this clone. The chain carries TRBV7-3 and TRBJ2-1, with D tentatively TRBD1 (6 bases). Trimming left V 0 bases short and J 4 bases short, with 22 bases between. This CDR3 has 19 amino acids. From germline, CDR1 is SGHTA and CDR2 FQGTGA. CDR3 sequence (DNA): TGTGCCAGCAGCTTAACAGGGCTAGGACAGACCGGCCAATACAATGAGCAGTTCTTC. It codes for CASSLTGLGQTGQYNEQFF.

The chain joins TRBV5-1 to TRBJ1-1; D remains ambiguous. Trimming took off 0 bases at V and 6 bases at J, with 18 bases between the two ends. The germline CDR1 and CDR2 sequences are SGHRS and YFSETQ. The CDR3 contains 16 residues. CDR3 loop: CASSLAGIGSWPEAFF. As DNA, the CDR3 is TGCGCCAGCAGCTTGGCCGGGATAGGGTCGTGGCCTGAAGCTTTCTTT. The whole variable domain, remainder taken from reference TRBV5-1 and TRBJ1-1, is KAGVTQTPRYLIKTRGQQVTLSCSPISGHRSVSWYQQTPGQGLQFLFEYFSETQRNKGNFPGRFSGRQFSNSRSEMNVSTLELGDSALYLCASSLAGIGSWPEAFFGQGTRLTVV.

The rearrangement links TRBV5-4 to TRBJ1-5; D unclear. The CDR3 contains 15 residues. V lost 2 bases, J lost 5 bases, and 14 bases lay in between. The germline V gene encodes CDR1 SGHNT and CDR2 YYREEE (reference sequence). This chain's CDR3 is CASSFDPSEDQPQHF. The CDR3 nucleotides read TGTGCCAGCAGCTTCGACCCATCGGAGGATCAGCCCCAGCATTTT.

The chain employs TRBV30 and TRBJ2-3, with 7 nucleotides matching TRBD1. The trim removed 1 base at V and 0 bases at J, leaving 10 bases unmatched. The CDR3 is 17 residues long. Per germline, CDR1 GTSNPN and CDR2 SVGIG (reference sequence). CDR3 amino acids: CAWSEAYRGESTDTQYF. CDR3 nucleotides: TGTGCCTGGAGTGAGGCCTACAGGGGTGAGAGCACAGATACGCAGTATTTT.

The J gene is TRBJ1-1, the V gene TRBV5-1; possible D gene TRBD1, 6 bases. Germline V CDR1 and CDR2: SGHRS, YFSETQ. The CDR3 totals 15 residues. Trimming stripped 4 bases from V and 0 bases from J, with 13 bases between. CDR3 residues: CASSKGVQMNTEAFF. CDR3 DNA sequence: TGCGCCAGCAGCAAGGGGGTACAGATGAACACTGAAGCTTTCTTT. The whole variable domain, remainder taken from reference TRBV5-1 and TRBJ1-1, is KAGVTQTPRYLIKTRGQQVTLSCSPISGHRSVSWYQQTPGQGLQFLFEYFSETQRNKGNFPGRFSGRQFSNSRSEMNVSTLELGDSALYLCASSKGVQMNTEAFFGQGTRLTVV.

Of note for this clone: Distinct nucleotide sequences in the sample also encode this CDR3. This chain uses TRBV7-2 with TRBJ1-5; no firm D call. The CDR3 extends over 14 amino acids. Germline V gives CDR1 SGHTA, CDR2 FQGNSA. V dropped 5 bases and J dropped 2 bases, with 10 bases sitting between them. In DNA, the CDR3 is TGTGCCAGCAGCCCCCGGGGTGGCAATCAGCCCCAGCATTTT. It encodes CASSPRGGNQPQHF.

The rearrangement joins TRBV5-4 to TRBJ2-1; 15 bases are a match to TRBD2. V trimming: 4 bases; J trimming: 8 bases; junction bases outside the gene matches: 7. Germline-derived CDR1 and CDR2 are SGHNT and YYREEE (reference sequence). This CDR3 is built from 16 residues. This CDR3 reads CASSMGLAGGGDEQFF. CDR3 DNA sequence: TGTGCCAGCAGCATGGGACTAGCGGGAGGTGGAGATGAGCAGTTCTTC.

J is TRBJ1-6 and V is TRBV2, with 10 positions matching TRBD1. Germline V gene lookup returns CDR1 SNHLY and CDR2 FYNNEI. CDR3 size: 15 residues. The junction had 4 bases not matched to a gene; V was cut back by 1 base and J by 10 bases. This CDR3 is CASSEGGDRGSPLHF. The CDR3 region has the DNA TGTGCCAGCAGTGAAGGTGGGGACAGGGGCTCACCCCTCCACTTT.

V usage is TRBV6-5 and J usage is TRBJ1-6, with D uncertain. Trimming removed 6 bases at V and 4 bases at J, with 4 bases between. The CDR3 length is 12 residues. CDR1 MNHEY and CDR2 SVGAGI come from the germline V gene. Written as DNA, the CDR3 is TGTGCCAGCAGCCTTTATAATTCACCCCTCCACTTT. Translating gives CASSLYNSPLHF.

The V gene is TRBV28, the J gene TRBJ2-3; TRBD2 matches 12 bases. The CDR3 covers 16 residues. The V gene's germline CDR1 is MDHEN and CDR2 SYDVKM. J was trimmed by 3 bases and V by 6 bases; bases with no gene match: 7. CDR3 amino acids: CASSPTSGRTTDTQYF. CDR3 bases: TGTGCCAGCAGCCCGACTAGCGGGAGAACGACAGATACGCAGTATTTT.

This chain links TRBV7-2 with TRBJ1-4; TRBD1 agrees at 7 bases. This CDR3 has 14 residues. V shed 3 bases, J shed 4 bases, and the junction held 2 bases outside the gene matches. CDR1 SGHTA and CDR2 FQGNSA come from the germline V gene. The CDR3 DNA reads as TGTGCCAGCAGCTTGGGACAGCATAATGAAAAACTGTTTTTT. This gives the protein CASSLGQHNEKLFF. The full variable domain, its missing parts supplied by reference TRBV7-2 and TRBJ1-4, is GAGVSQSPSNKVTEKGKDVELRCDPISGHTALYWYRQSLGQGLEFLIYFQGNSAPDKSGLPSDRFSAERTGGSVSTLTIQRTQQEDSAVYLCASSLGQHNEKLFFGSGTQLSVL.

This clone has only one observation. This chain joins TRBV30 and TRBJ2-4; D gene unclear. Germline V gene data show CDR1 as GTSNPN and CDR2 as SVGIG (reference sequence). V was cut by 0 bases and J by 3 bases, with 6 bases left in between. The CDR3 covers 13 residues. CDR3 coding DNA: TGTGCCTGGAGTGTATCGGTCAAAAACATTCAGTACTTC. Translated, it gives CAWSVSVKNIQYF. Variable domain in full (rest from reference TRBV30 and TRBJ2-4): SQTIHQWPATLVQPVGSPLSLECTVEGTSNPNLYWYRQAAGRGLQLLFYSVGIGQISSEVPQNLSASRPQDRQFILSSKKLLLSDSGFYLCAWSVSVKNIQYFGAGTRLSVL.

In its sample, this clone was seen a few times. V gene TRBV5-4 combines with J gene TRBJ2-3, with TRBD2 identical over 7 bases. The CDR3 is 13 residues long. The V gene end was trimmed by 10 bases and the J gene end by 1 base; junction bases not matched to a gene: 6. Per the germline V gene, CDR1 is SGHNT and CDR2 is YYREEE (reference sequence). The CDR3: CAGREVGTDTQYF. CDR3 nucleotides: TGTGCCGGCCGGGAGGTGGGCACAGATACGCAGTATTTT.

The rearrangement links TRBV18 to TRBJ1-2; the D gene is possibly TRBD1 (6 bases). This CDR3 has 13 amino acids. The V and J ends lost 8 bases and 8 bases respectively, with 18 bases between them. Germline CDR1 KGHSH, CDR2 LQKENI. The CDR3 nucleotides are TGTGCCAGCCCCCCCGGACAGACTTACGGCTACACCTTC. Translated: CASPPGQTYGYTF. Based on the CDR3 plus reference TRBV18 and TRBJ1-2, the full variable domain is NAGVMQNPRHLVRRRGQEARLRCSPMKGHSHVYWYRQLPEEGLKFMVYLQKENIIDESGMPKERFSAEFPKEGPSILRIQQVVRGDSAAYFCASPPGQTYGYTFGSGTRLTVV.

This rearrangement joins TRBV19 to TRBJ1-1; the D gene is possibly TRBD1 (6 bases). Trimming removed 5 bases at V and 4 bases at J, with 17 bases between. Germline V gene data show CDR1 as LNHDA and CDR2 as SQIVND (reference sequence). This CDR3 spans 15 amino acids. This CDR3 is CASSGKTGWTTEAFF. The CDR3 DNA sequence: TGTGCCAGTAGTGGAAAAACAGGGTGGACCACTGAAGCTTTCTTT.

V is TRBV9 and J is TRBJ1-2, with D perhaps TRBD1 (5 bases). The CDR3 covers 15 residues. V lost 4 bases and J 1 base, leaving 14 bases between the germline ends. CDR1 and CDR2 from the germline V gene are SGDLS and YYNGEE. CDR3 loop: CASSRGGRDNYGYTF. The CDR3 bases are TGTGCCAGCAGCCGGGGCGGGAGGGATAACTATGGCTACACCTTC.

The J gene is TRBJ2-1, the V gene TRBV11-1; weak D call: TRBD1 (6 bases). The V gene's germline CDR1 is SGHAT and CDR2 FQDESV (reference sequence). This CDR3 is 15 amino acids long. Trimming removed 1 base at V and 6 bases at J, with 13 bases between. The chain's CDR3 is CASSLVAGALNEQFF. The CDR3 DNA is TGTGCCAGCAGCTTAGTGGCAGGGGCACTCAATGAGCAGTTCTTC.

The genes are TRBV30 and TRBJ1-2; TRBD1 might be the D (6 bases). CDR1 is GTSNPN, CDR2 SVGIG, per germline (reference sequence). This CDR3 has 12 residues. Trimming took 7 bases from V and 2 from J, leaving 11 bases between them. This CDR3 reads CASPTGNYGYTF. CDR3 nucleotide sequence: TGTGCCTCTCCCACAGGGAACTATGGCTACACCTTC.

The chain carries TRBV2 and TRBJ2-3; TRBD2 might be the D (6 bases). V lost 5 bases to trimming and J lost 2 bases, with 11 bases between them. CDR3 size: 14 residues. Looked up from germline, CDR1 is SNHLY and CDR2 is FYNNEI. The DNA for the CDR3 is TGTGCCAGCAGTTCGGACTACCTCACAGATACGCAGTATTTT. Translated: CASSSDYLTDTQYF.

This clone was detected a few times. This sequence joins TRBV5-1 and TRBJ2-5, with TRBD2 identical over 7 bases. The J call is in doubt because the DNA end fits TRBJ2-7 better. Germline V CDR1 and CDR2: SGHRS, YFSETQ. The CDR3 covers 15 residues. The CDR3, as DNA: TGCGCCAGCAGCTTGGACAGCGGGGTTATATACGAGCAGTACTTC. Amino acids: CASSLDSGVIYEQYF.

The gene calls are TRBV27 and TRBJ2-3, with 11 bases identical to TRBD2. The V gene end was trimmed by 9 bases and the J gene end by 2 bases; junction bases not matched to a gene: 4. The CDR3 totals 14 residues. Germline CDR1 reads MNHEY; CDR2 reads SMNVEV (reference sequence). CDR3 sequence reads: CASSGRAVTDTQYF. The CDR3 bases are TGTGCCAGTAGCGGGAGGGCCGTCACAGATACGCAGTATTTT.

This chain uses TRBV27 with TRBJ2-1; TRBD1 agrees at 9 bases. Germline CDR1 and CDR2: MNHEY and SMNVEV (reference sequence). J gave up 1 base and V 3 bases, and 4 bases lay outside the gene matches. This CDR3 has 16 residues. The CDR3 coding sequence is TGTGCCAGCAGTTTCGTTGGACAGGGGTCCTACAATGAGCAGTTCTTC. Translating it yields CASSFVGQGSYNEQFF.

Regarding this clone: The sample has other DNA sequences that encode this CDR3 too. The chain links TRBV6-5 to TRBJ2-7; the match to TRBD2 covers 8 bases. With V trimmed by 0 bases and J by 3 bases, 1 base remained unmatched. CDR1 is MNHEY, CDR2 SVGAGI, per germline. The CDR3 covers 14 residues. The CDR3 coding sequence is TGTGCCAGCAGTTACTCCGGGGGGGGCTACGAGCAGTACTTC. This gives the protein CASSYSGGGYEQYF.

This sequence joins TRBV7-6 and TRBJ2-3, with D possibly matching TRBD2 (6 bases). V was shortened by 3 bases and J by 3 bases, with 13 bases between the two germline ends. Germline V CDR1 and CDR2: SGHVS, FNYEAQ. The CDR3 sequence is 15 residues long. DNA for the CDR3: TGTGCCAGCAGCTTCCTGACTGCGGGGACAGATACGCAGTATTTT. Its translation: CASSFLTAGTDTQYF.